Described below is a single T cell receptor beta chain sequence and its context. This clonotype has at least ten counts. Its target antigen remains unknown. Base qualities were left out, and no much larger clone turns up one base away. This specimen comes from a study of T cells in Graves' hyperthyroidism and ophthalmopathy (dated by TCRdb to between 2019 and 2020). As for the study more broadly: Peripheral blood was collected at initial diagnosis, before any treatment. A discovery cohort of approximately 97 patients, roughly 43 with Graves' ophthalmopathy and under 60 with stable Graves' hyperthyroidism, was used to find distinguishing TCR V-J signatures. An independent validation cohort of under 20 hyperthyroidism patients and about 16 patients who later progressed to ophthalmopathy tested prospective prediction of ophthalmopathy. The 100 or so discovery patients were randomly split 7:3 into training and test sets. The study also compared thyroid tissue and blood T-cell repertoires from roughly 6 Graves' hyperthyroidism patients. Once sampling was done, hyperthyroidism patients were given methimazole at a starting dose of 30 mg daily, whereas ophthalmopathy patients were given high-dose intravenous methylprednisolone. TCR Vbeta CDR3 sequencing of 120 to 150 peripheral blood samples (around 45 ophthalmopathy, 75 to 85 hyperthyroidism and approximately 17 progressor patients) is reported in the paper.

The germline V gene supplies CDR1 MNHEY and CDR2 SVGEGT. The CDR3 numbers 13 residues from cysteine through phenylalanine. Left in the record is the CDR3 DNA by itself, 39 bases read in frame from the first base. V is pared back by 7 bases and J by 7 bases, with 14 bases lying between the germline termini. Hyperthyroidism patients were newly diagnosed, had a disease duration of under 2 months, and were aged 18 to 65 years. The study excluded patients with uncontrolled infections, other autoimmune diseases, pregnancy or lactation. Diagnoses were based on clinical symptoms, serum thyroxine and TRAb, thyroid ultrasound and orbital computed tomography. For progressor patients, blood was drawn at the first diagnosis of hyperthyroidism, before any ophthalmopathy symptoms had appeared. Ficoll-Paque density gradient centrifugation was used to isolate PBMCs from about 10 ml of fresh peripheral blood. Progressor patients were first diagnosed with Graves' hyperthyroidism and then developed ophthalmopathy during follow-up. Total RNA was extracted using Trizol reagent, and RNA quality was assessed on an Agilent 2100 Bioanalyzer.

The TCR beta CDR3 regions were amplified from the RNA transcripts. The TCR CDR3 was subjected to a first round of RT-PCR using the HTBI primer set and the Qiagen OneStep RT-PCR kit. Libraries were constructed in a second round of multiplex PCR, after which size selection and purification were carried out. The libraries were sequenced on an Illumina HiSeq2000 using paired-end 100 bp reads. The original methods were these. SOAPnuke was used to process the raw data, with reads discarded if the reads contained adapters or uncalled bases, had a mean Phred below 15, or lacked an exact constant-primer or identifier match. COPE v1.2.5 was used to merge the high-quality paired reads, and each unique nucleotide sequence was defined as a clonotype. Clonotypes were aligned to IMGT TRBV, TRBD and TRBJ reference segments using MiTCR v1.1. The analysis was restricted to V-J combinations with a frequency above 0.0001, which together covered 99.2% of the repertoires. A TCS score was defined as the ratio of F50 (clonal expansion) to E x V (chaos), with BLOSUM62-based TCRdist applied between CDR3 peptides within each V-J. Welch's t-statistics and random forest reduced around 550 V-J features to fewer than 15, which were used in a naive Bayes classifier (R e1071). Through fastp at Q25 and MiXCR, TCRdb rebuilt clones from the public reads, retaining in-frame beta chains. Merged by CDR3 protein, the rows form single entries marked with the most common genes and DNA. The V and J calls shown here were made by TCRdb, not taken from the authors' results. The sample data list approximately 600,000 distinct CDR3 sequences, and roughly 13% of these were observed just once. Around 5.4% of the sample goes to the ten largest clones.

Paper-wide results and their limitations: No statistical method was used to set the sample size in advance, and investigators knew the group allocation. Ophthalmopathy was separated from stable hyperthyroidism by a 13 V-J signature model, with 87.88% sensitivity and about 81% specificity obtained in cross-validation and 80%/75% obtained in testing. In validation, the model predicted progression to ophthalmopathy with approximately 71% sensitivity and 72% to 85% specificity, a median of 6.5 months before onset. Most expanded thyroid clonotypes (frequency above 0.001) were also detected in blood, a finding suggesting that blood repertoires may reflect thyroid immune responses.

The sequence joins TRBV6-2 or TRBV6-3 to TRBJ2-1; the D segment could be TRBD2, given 6 matching bases. The sequencing input was blood. The receptor was derived from a woman in her twenties or thirties with Graves' hyperthyroidism that later progressed to Graves' ophthalmopathy. The DNA reads as follows: TGTGCCAGCATGGGAAGGGAGGAGAATGAGCAGTTCTTC. Translated, it reads CASMGREENEQFF.